Ten or more counts support the clone carrying this TCR beta chain. These data come from a study of T-cell reconstitution after alpha-beta-depleted transplantation in children. A library of TCRbeta sequences, prepared with unique molecular identifiers, was generated. TCRdb passed the PCR reads through MiXCR, listing each CDR3 protein once. The sample has some 590,000 distinct CDR3 sequences, 10% seen once. The sequencing used PBMCs from the stem cell graft donor, collected from the stem cell graft. The TCR comes from a human donor who donated a stem cell graft to a child with acute myeloid leukemia.

The CDR3 region is CASSQDQGHEQYF. The CDR3 nucleotides read TGTGCCAGCAGCCAAGATCAAGGCCACGAGCAGTACTTC. The chain combines TRBV4-2 with TRBJ2-7; D unclear. Germline values: CDR1 LGHNA, CDR2 YNFKEQ. The CDR3 consists of 13 residues. V dropped 0 bases and J dropped 5 bases, with 8 bases sitting between them.